A selection of T cell receptor beta chains follows, all from one sample in a study of T cells in Graves' hyperthyroidism and ophthalmopathy. Each CDR3 protein is one row after TCRdb ran MiXCR on the multiplex PCR reads. The profile shows approximately 330,000 distinct CDR3 sequences, 21% of them singletons. Sequenced: blood. Receptor source: a woman aged 50 to 60 with Graves' hyperthyroidism. The CDR3 runs from the conserved cysteine through the conserved F or W.

V gene: TRBV9; CDR3 length: 16; CDR3 protein: CAGCTGPISLGSPLHF
V gene: TRBV29-1; CDR3 length: 13; CDR3 protein: CSVGRDSGNTIYF
V gene: TRBV19; CDR3 length: 14; CDR3 protein: CASRSGAPIYGYTF
V gene: TRBV2; CDR3 length: 16; CDR3 protein: CASSQTRTVNNQPQHF
V gene: TRBV6-1; CDR3 length: 13; CDR3 protein: CASTGTASYEQYF
V gene: TRBV19; CDR3 length: 14; CDR3 protein: CASTLDRGLGEAFF
V gene: TRBV12-3/TRBV12-4; CDR3 length: 17; CDR3 protein: CASSLIRSGYPFYGYTF
V gene: TRBV20-1; CDR3 length: 13; CDR3 protein: CSAWAGGTDTQYF
V gene: TRBV5-1; CDR3 length: 15; CDR3 protein: CASSADGTLGEKLFF
V gene: TRBV28; CDR3 length: 13; CDR3 protein: CASSFANQETQYF
V gene: TRBV29-1; CDR3 length: 14; CDR3 protein: CSAITGNTHYGYTF
V gene: TRBV6-2/TRBV6-3; CDR3 length: 14; CDR3 protein: CASSYGPANYGYTF
V gene: TRBV5-1; CDR3 length: 15; CDR3 protein: CASSPRAGSNQPQHF
V gene: TRBV3-1; CDR3 length: 15; CDR3 protein: CASSQDPQGKGTQYF
V gene: TRBV5-4; CDR3 length: 15; CDR3 protein: CASSPPPGTRAEAFF
V gene: TRBV7-6; CDR3 length: 16; CDR3 protein: CASSLVGARYTDTQYF
V gene: TRBV5-6; CDR3 length: 13; CDR3 protein: CASSFPDNYGYTF
V gene: TRBV5-1; CDR3 length: 14; CDR3 protein: CASSLGTANQPQHF
V gene: TRBV12-3/TRBV12-4; CDR3 length: 16; CDR3 protein: CASSRAGASMNTEAFF
V gene: TRBV20-1; CDR3 length: 13; CDR3 protein: CSAWTSSDNEQFF
V gene: TRBV6-1; CDR3 length: 15; CDR3 protein: CASNKGGTSNQPQHF
V gene: TRBV4-2; CDR3 length: 16; CDR3 protein: CASSQASGAAGDTQYF
V gene: TRBV3-1; CDR3 length: 15; CDR3 protein: CASSSSGSYTYEQYF
V gene: TRBV11-3; CDR3 length: 15; CDR3 protein: CASSPRDGTDTEAFF
V gene: TRBV5-1; CDR3 length: 15; CDR3 protein: CASSLDAQVAYGYTF
V gene: TRBV30; CDR3 length: 17; CDR3 protein: CAWSPPFRDSPGYEQYF
V gene: TRBV27; CDR3 length: 15; CDR3 protein: CASRTRQGEREKLFF
V gene: TRBV11-2; CDR3 length: 14; CDR3 protein: CASSYSGAMNEQFF
V gene: TRBV30; CDR3 length: 16; CDR3 protein: CAWSVQVGSMNTEAFF
V gene: TRBV4-1; CDR3 length: 17; CDR3 protein: CASSLRVEAALNTEAFF
V gene: TRBV12-3/TRBV12-4; CDR3 length: 14; CDR3 protein: CASTHTSGRREQFF
V gene: TRBV19; CDR3 length: 14; CDR3 protein: CASSLQGRVYEQYF
V gene: TRBV18; CDR3 length: 15; CDR3 protein: CASSPPGGKHQPQHF
V gene: TRBV12-3/TRBV12-4; CDR3 length: 12; CDR3 protein: CASTPDSYEQYF
V gene: TRBV9; CDR3 length: 15; CDR3 protein: CASSGTDRVGGELFF